This is a list of T cell receptor beta chains from one sample in a study of blood T cell repertoires in COVID-19. Generated by immunoSEQ multiplex PCR, the TCRdb table keeps only in-frame clones and is missing some. The table has more than 200,000 clones, around 86% seen once. The sequencing sample was made of PBMCs or T cells enriched from blood (not recorded which). The receptors come from a man aged 35 to 55 who had recovered from COVID-19. Both conserved end residues are part of each CDR3. Fields, in order: V gene, clone size, D gene, J gene, CDR3 protein, CDR3 DNA. The D gene is left open where the match is weak. Clone size, where shown, is once, few, many, or a class for clones that have expanded.

TRBV6-4	.	TRBD1	TRBJ1-2	CASRPTDRGVYGYTF	TGTGCCAGCAGGCCCACGGACAGGGGTGTCTATGGCTACACCTTC
TRBV7-9	.	.	TRBJ2-2	CASANLQVPGELFF	TGTGCCAGCGCCAACCTACAGGTTCCAGGGGAGCTGTTTTTT
TRBV28	.	.	TRBJ2-4	CASSLIQGRQNIQYF	TGTGCCAGCAGTTTAATACAGGGTCGGCAAAACATTCAGTACTTC
TRBV20-1	.	.	TRBJ1-1	CSATGNTEAFF	TGCAGTGCTACAGGAAACACTGAAGCTTTCTTT
TRBV12-3/TRBV12-4	few	.	TRBJ1-2	CASSLRFGYGYTF	TGTGCCAGCAGTTTGAGGTTCGGCTATGGCTACACCTTC
TRBV15	once	.	TRBJ2-5	CATSSLGAGRRETQYF	TGTGCCACCAGCTCCCTCGGAGCAGGGCGTAGGGAGACCCAGTACTTC
TRBV6-2/TRBV6-3	.	.	TRBJ1-2	CASSQSRALYGYTF	TGTGCCAGCAGCCAGTCGCGCGCCCTCTATGGCTACACCTTC
TRBV3-1/TRBV3-2	.	TRBD2	TRBJ2-2	CASSPPGGPANTGELFF	TGTGCCAGCAGCCCCCCGGGGGGGCCCGCGAACACCGGGGAGCTGTTTTTT
TRBV27	.	.	TRBJ2-5	CASSGPGGGKETQYF	TGTGCCAGCAGTGGCCCGGGGGGCGGAAAAGAGACCCAGTACTTC
TRBV30	.	.	TRBJ1-2	CAWSPFLAQTF	TGTGCCTGGAGTCCCTTTCTAGCTCAAACCTTC
TRBV6-1	.	TRBD1	TRBJ1-5	CASSEARQGVSNQPQHF	TGTGCCAGCAGTGAAGCACGGCAGGGGGTGAGCAATCAGCCCCAGCATTTT
TRBV5-8	few	TRBD1	TRBJ1-2	CASSPMTGVYGYTF	TGTGCCAGCAGCCCTATGACAGGGGTCTATGGCTACACCTTC
TRBV4-2	.	TRBD2	TRBJ2-3	CASSRLDSTSGGADTQYF	TGTGCCAGCAGCCGACTAGATAGCACTAGCGGGGGAGCAGATACGCAGTATTTT
TRBV13	once	.	TRBJ2-5	CASSPRGTGFEETQYF	TGTGCCAGCAGCCCCCGCGGTACAGGTTTCGAGGAGACCCAGTACTTC
TRBV5-1	.	TRBD2	TRBJ2-3	CATSAAGGLDTQYF	TGCGCCACCTCCGCAGCGGGAGGGTTAGATACGCAGTATTTT
TRBV18	.	.	TRBJ1-1	CASSPPKNTEAFF	TGTGCCAGCTCACCACCTAAAAACACTGAAGCTTTCTTT
TRBV7-2	.	.	TRBJ2-3	CASSLPVGSTDTQYF	TGTGCCAGCAGCTTACCAGTCGGGAGCACAGATACGCAGTATTTT
TRBV5-8	once	.	TRBJ1-1	CASSRGLENTEAFF	TGTGCCAGTTCAAGGGGACTAGAGAACACTGAAGCTTTCTTT
TRBV6-2/TRBV6-3	.	TRBD1	TRBJ1-2	CASSPQGTDGYTF	TGTGCCAGCAGCCCCCAAGGGACAGATGGCTACACCTTC
TRBV25-1	.	TRBD2	TRBJ2-1	CASRRGGQNNEQFF	TGTGCCAGCAGGCGGGGGGGGCAAAACAATGAGCAGTTCTTC
TRBV4-1	once	.	TRBJ2-3	CASSQGQINTDTQYF	TGCGCCAGCAGCCAAGGACAGATAAACACAGATACGCAGTATTTT
TRBV5-4	.	TRBD2	TRBJ2-7	CASSPRLAGGKSYEQYF	TGTGCCAGCAGCCCTCGGCTAGCGGGGGGCAAGTCCTACGAGCAGTACTTC
TRBV6-5	.	.	TRBJ2-2	CASSYSEGAPTGELFF	TGTGCCAGCAGTTACTCGGAGGGGGCGCCCACCGGGGAGCTGTTTTTT
TRBV6-5	.	TRBD2	TRBJ2-7	CASSYQRGHYEQYF	TGTGCCAGCAGTTACCAGCGGGGGCACTACGAGCAGTACTTC
TRBV5-1	.	.	TRBJ2-5	CASSLKQAPETQYF	TGCGCCAGCAGCTTGAAACAAGCGCCCGAGACCCAGTACTTC
TRBV18	.	.	TRBJ1-2	CASSPPQGYGYTF	TGTGCCAGCTCACCACCGCAGGGGTATGGCTACACCTTC
TRBV7-2	once	TRBD1	TRBJ2-6	CASSSTGGAGGANVLTF	TGTGCCAGCAGTTCTACAGGGGGCGCGGGTGGGGCCAACGTCCTGACTTTC
TRBV3-1/TRBV3-2	.	TRBD1	TRBJ1-3	CASSPRTGLGNTIYF	TGTGCCAGCAGCCCCCGGACAGGGTTAGGAAACACCATATATTTT
TRBV4-3	.	.	TRBJ1-2	CASSHEGTAWGYTF	TGCGCCAGCAGCCACGAGGGCACCGCTTGGGGCTACACCTTC
TRBV27	few	TRBD2	TRBJ2-5	CASRPGPSGGYQETQYF	TGTGCCAGCAGACCGGGACCTAGCGGGGGGTACCAAGAGACCCAGTACTTC
TRBV2	few	TRBD2	TRBJ2-3	CASRGGEGRTQYF	TGTGCCAGCCGGGGGGGTGAGGGCCGGACGCAGTATTTT
TRBV19	.	TRBD1	TRBJ2-2	CASIDRAYGELFF	TGTGCCAGTATCGACAGGGCCTACGGGGAGCTGTTTTTT
TRBV3-1/TRBV3-2	.	.	TRBJ2-2	CASSQEGVQNTGELFF	TGTGCCAGCAGCCAAGAAGGGGTTCAGAACACCGGGGAGCTGTTTTTT
TRBV6-5	.	.	TRBJ2-7	CASSSLGGEQYF	TGTGCCAGCAGTTCCCTCGGGGGCGAGCAGTACTTC